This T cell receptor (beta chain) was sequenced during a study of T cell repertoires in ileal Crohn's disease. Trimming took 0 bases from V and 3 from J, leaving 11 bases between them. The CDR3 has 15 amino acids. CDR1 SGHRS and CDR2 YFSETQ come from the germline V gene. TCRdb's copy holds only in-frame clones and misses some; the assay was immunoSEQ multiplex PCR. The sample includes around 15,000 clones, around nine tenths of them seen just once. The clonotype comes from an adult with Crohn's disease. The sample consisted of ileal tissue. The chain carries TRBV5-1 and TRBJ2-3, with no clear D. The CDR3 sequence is CASSLVGARTDTQYF. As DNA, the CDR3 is TGCGCCAGCAGCTTGGTAGGAGCAAGGACAGATACGCAGTATTTT. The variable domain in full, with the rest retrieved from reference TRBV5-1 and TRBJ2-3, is KAGVTQTPRYLIKTRGQQVTLSCSPISGHRSVSWYQQTPGQGLQFLFEYFSETQRNKGNFPGRFSGRQFSNSRSEMNVSTLELGDSALYLCASSLVGARTDTQYFGPGTRLTVL.